Below are 29 T cell receptor beta chains sequenced from a single sample in a study of blood T cells in healthy people across ages. Primed by a sample-barcoded 5' primer and a J-beta primer mix, a second PCR proceeded for about 7 to 12 cycles. TCRdb analysed the 5' RACE reads with MiXCR anew, one entry per CDR3 protein. This sample carries roughly 830,000 distinct CDR3 sequences, 55% to 65% of them seen once, and the ten largest clones take 25% to 30%. Sequencing used blood. The receptors derive from a man aged 25 to 40 in good health.

A note on this clonotype: This may come from a read error, since a much larger clone is one base off. The chain joins TRBV4-3 to TRBJ1-2; D is undetermined. Germline CDR1 reads LGHNA; CDR2 reads YSLEER. The CDR3 runs to 14 residues. The germline V and J ends were trimmed by 1 base and 4 bases, with 10 bases remaining between them. The CDR3 reads CASSQAQRAYGYTF. The CDR3 DNA sequence: TGCGCCAGCAGCCAAGCCCAGCGGGCCTATGGCTACACCTTC.

This clonotype was seen more than once but under ten times. One junction end disagrees with the germline gene, perhaps due to a read error. The J gene is TRBJ2-7, the V gene TRBV5-1; possibly TRBD2 for D (6 bases). The CDR3 has 13 residues. CDR1 and CDR2 (germline): SGHRS, YFSETQ. CDR3 coding DNA: TGTGCCAGCAGTTCGGGGGACTCCTACGAGCAGTACTTC. Its protein product is CASSSGDSYEQYF.

This rearrangement joins TRBV7-3 to TRBJ2-7; TRBD2 aligns across 10 bases. The J segment lost 12 bases and the V segment lost 5 bases, leaving 10 bases of the junction unmatched. The CDR3 sequence is 13 residues long. In germline, CDR1 is SGHTA, CDR2 FQGTGA. The CDR3 region has the DNA TGTGCCAGCAGCCACGAAGCGGGGGGGCCCTTGTACTTC. Translated, it gives CASSHEAGGPLYF.

The V and J genes are TRBV20-1 and TRBJ1-5; no clear D gene. Trimming left V 3 bases short and J 2 bases short, with 17 bases between. The CDR3 has 16 residues. Germline values: CDR1 DFQATT, CDR2 SNEGSKA (reference sequence). DNA for the CDR3: TGCAGTGCTAGCGAAACTCGACCCTACGGCAATCAGCCCCAGCATTTT. Its translation is CSASETRPYGNQPQHF.

This clonotype was detected only a few times. The V gene is TRBV29-1, the J gene TRBJ2-5; the D is unclear. Germline V gene sequence: CDR1 SQVTM, CDR2 ANQGSEA. The CDR3 covers 13 residues. V lost 6 bases to trimming and J lost 4 bases, with 15 bases between them. CDR3 coding DNA: TGCAGCGTCGCACACGAGTCTGGAGAGACCCAGTACTTC. As protein: CSVAHESGETQYF.

A note on this clonotype: A read error may produce the germline difference seen at one junction end. V and J are TRBV11-1 and TRBJ1-2; D gene ambiguous. The CDR3 covers 14 residues. In germline, CDR1 is SGHAT, CDR2 FQDESV (reference sequence). Here the CDR3 reads CASSLTNRKDGYTF. CDR3 nucleotides: TGCGCCAGCAGCTTAACCAATCGTAAGGATGGCTACACCTTC.

The rearrangement links TRBV7-3 to TRBJ2-5, with TRBD2 identical over 9 bases. Germline V gives CDR1 SGHTA, CDR2 FQGTGA. The CDR3 is 16 amino acids. Losses at the gene ends were 5 bases for V and 4 bases for J; bases not matched to a gene: 11. The CDR3 DNA reads as TGTGCCAGCAGCCCCACCGCGGCTAGCGGGGCAGAGACCCAGTACTTC. Its protein is CASSPTAASGAETQYF.

This chain uses TRBV10-3 with TRBJ2-5; possibly TRBD1 for D (6 bases). With 7 bases removed from V and 5 bases from J, the gap between germline ends came to 11 bases. CDR3 size: 12 residues. CDR1 is ENHRY and CDR2 is SYGVKD in the germline V gene. CDR3 region: CAINREGETQYF. CDR3 nucleotides: TGTGCCATCAACAGGGAAGGGGAGACCCAGTACTTC.

The DNA of the CDR3 is TGCAGCGTTGCCCAGGGAGGGAGCACTGAAGCTTTCTTT. It specifies CSVAQGGSTEAFF. V gene TRBV29-1 combines with J gene TRBJ1-1; D might be TRBD1 (5 bases). Germline CDR1 reads SQVTM; CDR2 reads ANQGSEA. The CDR3 is 13 residues long. Trimming left V 4 bases short and J 4 bases short, with 13 bases between.

The V and J genes are TRBV29-1 and TRBJ2-4; D is unclear. CDR3 length equals 14 residues. Germline V gives CDR1 SQVTM, CDR2 ANQGSEA. The V end lost 7 bases, the J end lost 0 bases, and 13 bases lay between the germline ends. CDR3 region: CSAIRRLAKNIQYF. The CDR3, as DNA: TGCAGCGCAATTCGAAGGTTAGCCAAAAACATTCAGTACTTC.

The rearrangement uses TRBV12-3 or TRBV12-4 and TRBJ1-5; TRBD1 might be the D (5 bases). The V gene lost 7 bases and the J gene lost 3 bases, with 16 bases spanning the gap. This CDR3 region has 15 residues. CDR3 region: CASTAEGRFNQPQHF. The CDR3, as DNA: TGTGCCAGCACCGCCGAGGGGAGATTCAATCAGCCCCAGCATTTT.

This clonotype turned up a few times. One end of the junction fails to match germline, which may point to a read error. The chain uses TRBV7-2 and TRBJ2-3, with 7 bases matching TRBD1. The CDR3 has 15 residues. From germline, CDR1 is SGHTA and CDR2 FQGNSA. The CDR3 loop reads CASSLQGPGTDTQYF. The CDR3 bases are TGTGCCAGCAGCCTACAGGGGCCCGGCACGGATACGCAGTATTTT.

V usage is TRBV20-1 and J usage is TRBJ1-6, with D uncertain. The CDR3 runs 14 residues. The germline gives CDR1 DFQATT, CDR2 SNEGSKA (reference sequence). V was cut by 3 bases and J by 2 bases, with 8 bases left in between. DNA of the CDR3: TGCAGTGCTAGGCCAGGAACCTATAATTCACCCCTCCACTTT. Translated, it gives CSARPGTYNSPLHF.

V usage is TRBV7-2 and J usage is TRBJ2-5; TRBD2 aligns across 8 bases. With V trimmed by 1 base and J by 4 bases, 5 bases remained unmatched. Germline V gene sequence: CDR1 SGHTA, CDR2 FQGNSA. The CDR3 consists of 15 residues. In DNA form, the CDR3 reads TGTGCCAGCAGCTTAGTTCGGGGGGGGCCAGAGACCCAGTACTTC. Translating gives CASSLVRGGPETQYF.

This clonotype was seen a single time. This chain links TRBV4-1 with TRBJ2-5; TRBD2 agrees at 14 bases. The J call is doubtful: the DNA matches TRBJ2-7 better. Germline CDR1 MGHRA, CDR2 YSYEKL. The CDR3 sequence is 17 residues long. The CDR3 DNA follows: TGCGCCAGCAGCGACGGGACTAGCGGGGGCCCGATCCACGAGCAGTACTTC. It is translated as CASSDGTSGGPIHEQYF.

The chain employs TRBV5-1 and TRBJ2-1, with 10 bases identical to TRBD2. With 4 bases clipped from V and 4 bases from J, the junction kept 8 bases outside the gene matches. The CDR3 is made up of 16 amino acids. Germline lookup yields CDR1 SGHRS and CDR2 YFSETQ. CDR3 amino acids: CASSTLLAGSYNEQFF. CDR3 DNA sequence: TGCGCCAGCAGCACCTTACTAGCGGGGTCGTACAATGAGCAGTTCTTC.

The chain uses TRBV7-2 and TRBJ2-3; possibly TRBD2 for D (6 bases). The V gene's germline CDR1 is SGHTA and CDR2 FQGNSA. CDR3 length equals 16 residues. The V end lost 1 base, the J end lost 2 bases, and 13 bases lay between the germline ends. The CDR3 is CASSLDFASATDTQYF. CDR3 sequence (DNA): TGTGCCAGCAGCTTAGATTTCGCTAGCGCCACAGATACGCAGTATTTT.

This clonotype was detected only a few times. V is TRBV20-1 and J is TRBJ1-5, with D possibly TRBD1 on 6 matching bases. Per the germline V gene, CDR1 is DFQATT and CDR2 is SNEGSKA (reference sequence). There are 17 residues in the CDR3. Trimming removed 3 bases at V and 1 base at J, with 19 bases between. The CDR3 DNA follows: TGCAGTGCTAGGGTTCCGGGACAATGGACAAGCAATCAGCCCCAGCATTTT. Translating it yields CSARVPGQWTSNQPQHF.

This clonotype was seen a few times. The rearrangement uses TRBV29-1 and TRBJ2-1; D call uncertain. This CDR3 region has 10 residues. The germline V and J ends were trimmed by 5 bases and 7 bases, with 6 bases remaining between them. The germline CDR1 and CDR2 sequences are SQVTM and ANQGSEA. CDR3 sequence (DNA): TGCAGCGTTTCCCAAAATGAGCAGTTCTTC. Encoded protein: CSVSQNEQFF.

V gene TRBV6-5 combines with J gene TRBJ2-3, with unresolved D. CDR3 length: 13 residues. Germline loops: CDR1 MNHEY, CDR2 SVGAGI. Trimming took off 4 bases at V and 8 bases at J, with 13 bases between the two ends. The CDR3 spells CASSSRLAATQYF. The CDR3 DNA sequence: TGTGCCAGCAGTTCCCGGTTAGCAGCTACGCAGTATTTT.

V is TRBV2 and J is TRBJ1-2, with a tentative D call TRBD1 (6 bases). The CDR3 loop spans 13 amino acids. Trimming pared 6 bases from V and 2 bases from J, leaving 10 bases between. Per germline, CDR1 SNHLY and CDR2 FYNNEI. The CDR3 reads CASSGTTNYGYTF. In nucleotides, the CDR3 is TGTGCCAGCAGCGGGACAACGAACTATGGCTACACCTTC.

V gene TRBV15 combines with J gene TRBJ2-1, with D unclear. Germline assignment: CDR1 LNHNV and CDR2 YYDKDF (reference sequence). This CDR3 contains 17 residues. Deletions cut 0 bases from V and 7 bases from J, with 19 bases between. The DNA for the CDR3 is TGTGCCACCAGCAGAGATCTAGAGACCGAAGATGGGAATGAGCAGTTCTTC. Protein product: CATSRDLETEDGNEQFF.

The chain links TRBV5-1 to TRBJ2-1; D may be TRBD1 (7 bases). CDR1 SGHRS and CDR2 YFSETQ come from the germline V gene. Between the trimmed V and J ends, which lost 3 bases and 6 bases, there was a span of 13 bases. The CDR3 spans 14 residues. CDR3 sequence (DNA): TGCGCCAGCAGCTCAGGGGGACTTGGCAATGAGCAGTTCTTC. As protein: CASSSGGLGNEQFF.

This clonotype was seen more than once but under ten times. The gene calls are TRBV29-1 and TRBJ2-7; D is possibly TRBD1 (6 bases). Germline assignment: CDR1 SQVTM and CDR2 ANQGSEA. Trimming stripped 4 bases from V and 0 bases from J, with 10 bases between. This CDR3 spans 13 amino acids. CDR3 sequence: CSVVQGSSYEQYF. The CDR3 region has the DNA TGCAGCGTTGTCCAGGGGAGCTCCTACGAGCAGTACTTC.

V gene TRBV7-2 combines with J gene TRBJ2-5, with D perhaps TRBD2 (6 bases). This CDR3 contains 15 residues. CDR1 is SGHTA, CDR2 FQGNSA, per germline. V was cut by 1 base and J by 2 bases, with 11 bases left in between. This CDR3 is CASSLVRGSQETQYF. The CDR3 DNA reads as TGTGCCAGCAGCTTAGTGCGGGGAAGTCAAGAGACCCAGTACTTC.

This clonotype has a handful of counts. V is TRBV29-1 and J is TRBJ2-1; D gene ambiguous. The CDR3 runs to 10 residues. V was cut by 5 bases and J by 5 bases, with 4 bases left in between. The germline CDR1 and CDR2 sequences are SQVTM and ANQGSEA. Written as DNA, the CDR3 is TGCAGCGTTAGGGACAATGAGCAGTTCTTC. Its protein product is CSVRDNEQFF.

The chain is built from TRBV6-2 or TRBV6-3 and TRBJ2-5, with a weak D call TRBD2 (5 bases). The CDR3 is 15 amino acids. Trimming pared 5 bases from V and 5 bases from J, leaving 18 bases between. Looked up from germline, CDR1 is MNHEY and CDR2 is SVGEGT. This chain's CDR3 is CASSQLGLFGETQYF. DNA for the CDR3: TGTGCCAGCAGTCAACTAGGACTTTTTGGGGAGACCCAGTACTTC.

The chain employs TRBV7-9 and TRBJ1-6; D not certain. CDR1 SEHNR and CDR2 FQNEAQ come from the germline V gene (reference sequence). Deletions cut 5 bases from V and 0 bases from J, with 11 bases between. This CDR3 comprises 16 residues. CDR3 nucleotides: TGTGCCAGCAGCGACGGCCGGGGCTCCTATAATTCACCCCTCCACTTT. Its protein product is CASSDGRGSYNSPLHF.

The chain couples TRBV20-1 to TRBJ1-6, with 10 positions matching TRBD1. The CDR3 extends over 15 amino acids. The V gene end was trimmed by 3 bases and the J gene end by 8 bases; junction bases not matched to a gene: 7. CDR1 is DFQATT and CDR2 is SNEGSKA in the germline V gene (reference sequence). CDR3 DNA sequence: TGCAGTGCTAGCGCAGACAGGGGGCCGGATTCACCCCTCCACTTT. Its protein is CSASADRGPDSPLHF.